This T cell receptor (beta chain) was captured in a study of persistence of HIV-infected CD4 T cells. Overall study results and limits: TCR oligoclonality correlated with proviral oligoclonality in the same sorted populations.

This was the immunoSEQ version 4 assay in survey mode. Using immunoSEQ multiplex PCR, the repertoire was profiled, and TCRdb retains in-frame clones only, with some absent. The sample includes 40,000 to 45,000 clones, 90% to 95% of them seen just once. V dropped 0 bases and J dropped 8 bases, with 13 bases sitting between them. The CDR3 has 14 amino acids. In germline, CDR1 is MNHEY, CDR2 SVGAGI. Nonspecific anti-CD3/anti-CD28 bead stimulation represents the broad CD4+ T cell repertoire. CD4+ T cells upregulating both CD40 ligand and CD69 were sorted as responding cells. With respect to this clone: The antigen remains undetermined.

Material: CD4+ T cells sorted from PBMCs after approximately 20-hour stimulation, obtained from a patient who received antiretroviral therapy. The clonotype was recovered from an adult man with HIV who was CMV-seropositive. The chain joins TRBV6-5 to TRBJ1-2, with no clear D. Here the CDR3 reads CASSYSSGVGGYTF. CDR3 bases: TGTGCCAGCAGTTACTCGAGCGGGGTGGGCGGCTACACCTTC.